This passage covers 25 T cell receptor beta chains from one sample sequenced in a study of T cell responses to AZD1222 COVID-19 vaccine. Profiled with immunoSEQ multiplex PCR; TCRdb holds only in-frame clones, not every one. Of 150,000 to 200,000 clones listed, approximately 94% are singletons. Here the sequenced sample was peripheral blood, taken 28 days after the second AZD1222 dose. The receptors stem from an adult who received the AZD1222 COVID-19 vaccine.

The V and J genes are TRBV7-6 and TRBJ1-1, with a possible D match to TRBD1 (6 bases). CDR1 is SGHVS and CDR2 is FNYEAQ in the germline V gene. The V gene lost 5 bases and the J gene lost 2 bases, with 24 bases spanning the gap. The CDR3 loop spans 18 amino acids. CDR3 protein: CASSLNPQGRKGNTEAFF. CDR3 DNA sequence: TGTGCCAGCAGCCTAAATCCACAGGGACGGAAAGGAAACACTGAAGCTTTCTTT.

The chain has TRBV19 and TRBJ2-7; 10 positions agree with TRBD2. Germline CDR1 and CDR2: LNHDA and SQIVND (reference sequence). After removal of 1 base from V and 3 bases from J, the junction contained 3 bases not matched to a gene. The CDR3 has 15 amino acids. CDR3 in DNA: TGTGCCAGTAGTATAGGGGCTAGCGGGAGCTACGAGCAGTACTTC. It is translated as CASSIGASGSYEQYF.

The CDR3: CASSSLAGGVSPLHF. The CDR3 DNA sequence: TGTGCCAGCAGCTCGCTCGCAGGGGGCGTTTCACCCCTCCACTTT. The chain is built from TRBV7-6 and TRBJ1-6, with 8 bases aligning to TRBD1. CDR3 length equals 15 residues. Unmatched junction bases numbered 8, after V lost 4 bases and J lost 9 bases. Germline CDR1 SGHVS, CDR2 FNYEAQ.

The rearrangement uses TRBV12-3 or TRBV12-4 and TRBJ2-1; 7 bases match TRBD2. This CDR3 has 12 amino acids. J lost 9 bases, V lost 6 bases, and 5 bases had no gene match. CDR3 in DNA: TGTGCCAGCAGCCCGGGACTACGTGAGCAGTTCTTC. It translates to CASSPGLREQFF.

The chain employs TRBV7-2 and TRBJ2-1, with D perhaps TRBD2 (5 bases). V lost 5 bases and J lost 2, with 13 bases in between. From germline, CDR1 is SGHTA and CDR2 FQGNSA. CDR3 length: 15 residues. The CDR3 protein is CASSPDEGPYNEQFF. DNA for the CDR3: TGTGCCAGCAGCCCTGACGAGGGCCCCTACAATGAGCAGTTCTTC.

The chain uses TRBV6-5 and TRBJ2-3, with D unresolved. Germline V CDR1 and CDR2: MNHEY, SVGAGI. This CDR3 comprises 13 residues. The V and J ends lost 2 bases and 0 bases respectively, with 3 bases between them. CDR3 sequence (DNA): TGTGCCAGCAGTTACGGGAGCACAGATACGCAGTATTTT. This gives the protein CASSYGSTDTQYF.

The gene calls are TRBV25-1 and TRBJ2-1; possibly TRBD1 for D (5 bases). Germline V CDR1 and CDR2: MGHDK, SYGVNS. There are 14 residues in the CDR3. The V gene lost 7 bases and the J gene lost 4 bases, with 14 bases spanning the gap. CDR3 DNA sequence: TGTGCCAGCAAGGGGCAGGGTGTGTACAATGAGCAGTTCTTC. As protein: CASKGQGVYNEQFF.

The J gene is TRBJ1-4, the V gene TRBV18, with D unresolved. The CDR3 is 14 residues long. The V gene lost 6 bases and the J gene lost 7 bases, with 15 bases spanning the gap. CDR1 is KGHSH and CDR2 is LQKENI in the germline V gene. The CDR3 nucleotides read TGTGCCAGCTCTTCAACGGCGCCCGGTGAAAAACTGTTTTTT. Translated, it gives CASSSTAPGEKLFF.

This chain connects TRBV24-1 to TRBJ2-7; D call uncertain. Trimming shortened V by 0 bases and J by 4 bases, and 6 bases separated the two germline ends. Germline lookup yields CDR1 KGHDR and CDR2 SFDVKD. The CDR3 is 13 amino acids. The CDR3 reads CATSDLPGYEQYF. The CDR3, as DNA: TGTGCCACCAGTGATTTGCCCGGATACGAGCAGTACTTC.

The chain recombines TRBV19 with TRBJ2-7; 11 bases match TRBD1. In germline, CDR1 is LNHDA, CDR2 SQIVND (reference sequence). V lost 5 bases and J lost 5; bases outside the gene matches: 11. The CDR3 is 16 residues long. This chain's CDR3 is CASSAKRTGGYHEQYF. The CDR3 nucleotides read TGTGCCAGTAGTGCTAAACGGACAGGGGGCTACCACGAGCAGTACTTC.

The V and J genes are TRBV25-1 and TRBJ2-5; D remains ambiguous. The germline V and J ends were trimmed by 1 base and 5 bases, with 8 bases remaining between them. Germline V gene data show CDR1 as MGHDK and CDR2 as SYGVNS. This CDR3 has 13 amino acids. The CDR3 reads CASSEWDWETQYF. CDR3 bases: TGTGCCAGCAGTGAATGGGATTGGGAGACCCAGTACTTC.

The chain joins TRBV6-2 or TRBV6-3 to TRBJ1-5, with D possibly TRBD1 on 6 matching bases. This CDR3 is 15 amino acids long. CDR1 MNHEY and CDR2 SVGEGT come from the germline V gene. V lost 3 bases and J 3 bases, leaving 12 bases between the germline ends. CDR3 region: CASSYPGQFNQPQHF. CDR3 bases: TGTGCCAGCAGTTATCCTGGACAGTTCAATCAGCCCCAGCATTTT.

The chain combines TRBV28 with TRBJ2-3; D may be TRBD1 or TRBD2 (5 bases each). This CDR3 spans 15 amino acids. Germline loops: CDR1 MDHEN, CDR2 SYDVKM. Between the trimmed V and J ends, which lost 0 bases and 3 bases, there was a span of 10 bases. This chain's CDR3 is CASSLWGPTTDTQYF. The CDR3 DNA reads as TGTGCCAGCAGTTTATGGGGACCTACTACAGATACGCAGTATTTT.

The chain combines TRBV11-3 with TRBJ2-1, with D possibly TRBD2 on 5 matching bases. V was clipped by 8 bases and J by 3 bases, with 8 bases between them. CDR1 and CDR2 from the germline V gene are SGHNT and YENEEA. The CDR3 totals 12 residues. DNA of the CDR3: TGTGCCAGCGGTCGGGACTACAATGAGCAGTTCTTC. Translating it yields CASGRDYNEQFF.

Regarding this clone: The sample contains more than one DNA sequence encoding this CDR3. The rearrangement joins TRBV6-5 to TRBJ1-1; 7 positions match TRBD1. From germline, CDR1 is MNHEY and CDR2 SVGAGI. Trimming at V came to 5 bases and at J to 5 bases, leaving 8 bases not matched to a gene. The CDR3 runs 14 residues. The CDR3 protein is CASSLRTGGTEAFF. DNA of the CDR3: TGTGCCAGCAGTCTAAGGACAGGTGGGACTGAAGCTTTCTTT.

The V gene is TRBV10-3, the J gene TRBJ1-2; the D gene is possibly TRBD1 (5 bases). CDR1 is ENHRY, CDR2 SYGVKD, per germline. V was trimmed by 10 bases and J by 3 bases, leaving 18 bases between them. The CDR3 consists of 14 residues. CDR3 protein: CASTTGPGYYGYTF. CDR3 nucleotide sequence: TGTGCCAGTACAACAGGACCCGGGTACTATGGCTACACCTTC.

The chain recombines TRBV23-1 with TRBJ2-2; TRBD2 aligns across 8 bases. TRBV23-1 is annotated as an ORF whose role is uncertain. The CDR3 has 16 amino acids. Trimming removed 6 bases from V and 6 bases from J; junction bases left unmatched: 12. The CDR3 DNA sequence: TGCGCCAGCAGATCTTCAGCGGGAGTGTTTTCCGGGGAGCTGTTTTTT. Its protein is CASRSSAGVFSGELFF.

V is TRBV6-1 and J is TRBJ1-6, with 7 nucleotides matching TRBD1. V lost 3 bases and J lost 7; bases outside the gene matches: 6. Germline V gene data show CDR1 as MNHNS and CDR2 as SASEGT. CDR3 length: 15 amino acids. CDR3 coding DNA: TGTGCCAGCAGTGAGTCGACAGGGTACAATTCACCCCTCCACTTT. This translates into CASSESTGYNSPLHF.

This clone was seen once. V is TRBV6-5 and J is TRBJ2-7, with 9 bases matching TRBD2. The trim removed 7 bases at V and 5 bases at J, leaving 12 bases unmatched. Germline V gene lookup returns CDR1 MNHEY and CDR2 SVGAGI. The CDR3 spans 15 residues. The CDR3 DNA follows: TGTGCCAGCAAACCTAGCGGGACCTTCAGTCACGAGCAGTACTTC. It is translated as CASKPSGTFSHEQYF.

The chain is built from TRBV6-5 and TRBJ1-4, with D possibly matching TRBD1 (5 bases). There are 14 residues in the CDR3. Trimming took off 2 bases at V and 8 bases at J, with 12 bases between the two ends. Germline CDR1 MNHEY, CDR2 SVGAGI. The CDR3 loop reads CASSYGRESEKLFF. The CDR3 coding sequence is TGTGCCAGCAGTTACGGCAGGGAAAGCGAAAAACTGTTTTTT.

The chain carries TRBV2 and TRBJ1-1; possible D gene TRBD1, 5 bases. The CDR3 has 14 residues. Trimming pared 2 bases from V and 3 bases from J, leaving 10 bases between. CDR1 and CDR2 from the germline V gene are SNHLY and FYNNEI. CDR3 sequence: CASSELRGDTEAFF. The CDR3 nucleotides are TGTGCCAGCAGTGAATTAAGGGGTGACACTGAAGCTTTCTTT.

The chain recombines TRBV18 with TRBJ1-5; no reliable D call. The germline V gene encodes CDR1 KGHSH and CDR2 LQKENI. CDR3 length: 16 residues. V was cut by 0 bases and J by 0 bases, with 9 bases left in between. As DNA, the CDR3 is TGTGCCAGCTCACCACCAGGCGCTAATAGCAATCAGCCCCAGCATTTT. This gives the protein CASSPPGANSNQPQHF.

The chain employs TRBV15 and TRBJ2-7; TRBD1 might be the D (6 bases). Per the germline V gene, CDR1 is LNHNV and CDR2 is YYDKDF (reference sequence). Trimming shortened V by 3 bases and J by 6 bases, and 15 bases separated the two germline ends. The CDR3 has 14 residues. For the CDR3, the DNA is TGTGCCACCAGCAGGGACACCAGGGGTGTCGAGCAGTACTTC. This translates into CATSRDTRGVEQYF.

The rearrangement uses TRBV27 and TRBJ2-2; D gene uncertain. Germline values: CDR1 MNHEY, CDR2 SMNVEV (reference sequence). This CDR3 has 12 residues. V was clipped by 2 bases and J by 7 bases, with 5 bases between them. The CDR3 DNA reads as TGTGCCAGCAGTTTAATTCTCGGGGAGCTGTTTTTT. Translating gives CASSLILGELFF.

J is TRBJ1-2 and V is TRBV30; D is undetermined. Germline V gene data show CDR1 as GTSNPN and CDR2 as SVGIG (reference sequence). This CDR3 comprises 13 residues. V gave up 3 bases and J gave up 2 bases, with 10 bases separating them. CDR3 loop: CAWRGPVNYGYTF. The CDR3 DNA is TGTGCCTGGAGGGGTCCAGTCAACTATGGCTACACCTTC.